These 3 T cell receptor beta chains came from one sample sequenced in a study of beta chain features in type 1 diabetes. The study reverse transcribed the entire isolated RNA, so it sequenced expressed TCRB transcripts. Libraries were prepared by immunoSEQ multiplex PCR; TCRdb keeps only in-frame clonotypes and omits some of them. This table holds some 240,000 clones, 16% found once. Study-level results: Across all four CD4+ subsets, people with type 1 diabetes showed modestly shorter TCRB CDR3s.

These receptors' targets are unknown. Sequencing was done on a sample of naive CD4+ T cells from blood. These receptors were collected from a man aged 25-45 years with type 1 diabetes.

This clone has just a few counts. The chain combines TRBV29-1 with TRBJ2-1, with TRBD2 identical over 7 bases. The CDR3 extends over 14 amino acids. With V trimmed by 5 bases and J by 0 bases, 4 bases remained unmatched. Germline V CDR1 and CDR2: SQVTM, ANQGSEA. CDR3 bases: TGCAGCGTTCCAGCGGGAAGCTCCTACAATGAGCAGTTCTTC. It specifies CSVPAGSSYNEQFF.

This clone was counted only a few times. The chain combines TRBV29-1 with TRBJ2-3, with TRBD1 matching 10 bases. J was trimmed by 4 bases and V by 5 bases; bases with no gene match: 9. The CDR3 runs to 15 residues. Germline loops: CDR1 SQVTM, CDR2 ANQGSEA. CDR3 in DNA: TGCAGCGTTCTGGGAGACAGGGGGCATTCAGATACGCAGTATTTT. It is translated as CSVLGDRGHSDTQYF.

The chain links TRBV19 to TRBJ2-7; 7 bases agree with TRBD1. Germline-derived CDR1 and CDR2 are LNHDA and SQIVND (reference sequence). The CDR3 totals 15 residues. V lost 6 bases to trimming and J lost 0 bases; unmatched junction nucleotides: 8. The CDR3 loop reads CASRRDDRASYEQYF. CDR3 nucleotides: TGTGCCAGTAGGCGAGATGACAGGGCCTCCTACGAGCAGTACTTC.